This T cell receptor beta chain came from a study of beta chain features in type 1 diabetes. Findings and caveats of the study: TCRB CDR3s from Type 1 diabetes patients were moderately but significantly shorter in all four CD4+ subsets.

This clone appeared a few times. Its target is not known. Germline CDR1 is LGHNA and CDR2 is YSLEER. With 1 base removed from V and 0 bases from J, the gap between germline ends came to 13 bases. The CDR3 is 17 amino acids. Sequenced material consisted of expressed TCRB transcripts (all of the isolated RNA was reverse transcribed). Sequencing was performed with immunoSEQ multiplex PCR; in TCRdb, only in-frame clones are kept and a portion is missing. Of around 280,000 clones listed, over 14% are singletons. The sequence came from a man between 18 and 29 years old with type 1 diabetes. The material sequenced was naive CD4+ T cells from blood. The chain is built from TRBV4-3 and TRBJ2-4, with a tentative D call TRBD1 (5 bases). The CDR3 bases are TGCGCCAGCAGCCAAGTGTTTAGGGGTAGAGCCAAAAACATTCAGTACTTC. This translates into CASSQVFRGRAKNIQYF.